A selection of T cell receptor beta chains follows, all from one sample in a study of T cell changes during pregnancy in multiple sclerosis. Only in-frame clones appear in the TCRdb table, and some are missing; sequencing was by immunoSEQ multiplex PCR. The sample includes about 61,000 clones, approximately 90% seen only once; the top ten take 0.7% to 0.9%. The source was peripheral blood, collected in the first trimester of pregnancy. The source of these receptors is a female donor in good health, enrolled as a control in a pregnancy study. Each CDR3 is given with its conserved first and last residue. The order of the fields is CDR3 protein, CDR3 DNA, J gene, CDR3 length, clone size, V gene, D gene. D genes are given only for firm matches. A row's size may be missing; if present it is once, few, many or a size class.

CASRLTGSSGNTIYF,TGCGCCAGCCGACTGACAGGGAGCTCTGGAAACACCATATATTTT,TRBJ1-3,15,.,TRBV5-1,TRBD1
CASSYHGQGDEKLFF,TGTGCCAGCAGTTACCACGGACAGGGGGATGAAAAACTGTTTTTT,TRBJ1-4,15,.,TRBV6-5,TRBD1
CASTLGRGALDEQYF,TGTGCCAGCACCCTGGGCCGGGGGGCACTGGACGAGCAGTACTTC,TRBJ2-7,15,once,TRBV5-6,.
CATSSNRGSTDTQYF,TGTGCCACCAGCAGCAACAGGGGATCCACAGATACGCAGTATTTT,TRBJ2-3,15,.,TRBV15,TRBD1
CASSPLAGGTYNEQFF,TGTGCCAGCAGCCCGCTAGCGGGGGGCACCTACAATGAGCAGTTCTTC,TRBJ2-1,16,once,TRBV7-8,TRBD2
CASSTGTGGKNTEAFF,TGTGCCAGCAGTACAGGGACAGGGGGCAAGAACACTGAAGCTTTCTTT,TRBJ1-1,16,.,TRBV6-6,TRBD1
CASRGTPARLAYEVEQFF,TGTGCAAGTCGCGGAACTCCGGCCCGGCTCGCGTACGAGGTGGAGCAGTTCTTC,TRBJ2-1,18,.,TRBV12-2,.
CSVRLANGEYF,TGCAGCGTTCGGCTAGCGAATGGGGAGTACTTC,TRBJ2-7,11,.,TRBV29-1,.
CASSFGAGRDNEQFF,TGTGCCAGCAGCTTCGGGGCAGGGAGGGACAATGAGCAGTTCTTC,TRBJ2-1,15,.,TRBV7-2,TRBD2
CASSPGTGGPYEQYF,TGTGCCAGCTCACCGGGGACAGGGGGCCCCTACGAGCAGTACTTC,TRBJ2-7,15,.,TRBV18,TRBD1
CASSPPGTEAFF,TGCGCCAGCAGCCCGCCGGGGACTGAAGCTTTCTTT,TRBJ1-1,12,.,TRBV4-1,.
CASSLRGARETQYF,TGTGCCAGCAGCTTACGTGGGGCAAGAGAGACCCAGTACTTC,TRBJ2-5,14,.,TRBV7-2,.
CASRIPLTGQGNSGYTF,TGTGCCAGCAGGATACCCCTAACGGGACAGGGGAACAGTGGCTACACCTTC,TRBJ1-2,17,.,TRBV2,TRBD1
CASSPAGLRNYGYTF,TGTGCCAGCAGCCCTGCTGGGTTGAGGAACTATGGCTACACCTTC,TRBJ1-2,15,.,TRBV28,.
CATHKGAEQYF,TGTGCCACTCATAAGGGGGCCGAGCAGTACTTC,TRBJ2-7,11,.,TRBV6-5,TRBD1
CASSYHREETQYF,TGCGCCAGCAGCTATCACAGGGAAGAGACCCAGTACTTC,TRBJ2-5,13,.,TRBV5-1,.
CATSRGPINEKLFF,TGTGCCACCAGCAGGGGGCCAATTAATGAAAAACTGTTTTTT,TRBJ1-4,14,.,TRBV15,.
CASSATGQGKSYEQYF,TGTGCCAGCAGTGCCACGGGACAGGGGAAGTCCTACGAGCAGTACTTC,TRBJ2-7,16,once,TRBV25-1,TRBD1
CATQTGDSNQPQHF,TGTGCCACGCAGACAGGGGATAGCAATCAGCCCCAGCATTTT,TRBJ1-5,14,once,TRBV15,TRBD1
CSAPRAGSGELFF,TGCAGCGCCCCCAGGGCGGGGTCCGGGGAGCTGTTTTTT,TRBJ2-2,13,.,TRBV29-1,.
CASSVEAWTGNTQYF,TGTGCCAGCAGCGTAGAGGCTTGGACAGGAAATACGCAGTATTTT,TRBJ2-3,15,.,TRBV9,TRBD1
CASSLDQGAGGYTF,TGTGCCAGCAGCTTAGATCAGGGGGCCGGCGGCTACACCTTC,TRBJ1-2,14,.,TRBV7-9,TRBD1
CASRYYGTGLYSPLHF,TGTGCCAGCCGTTACTATGGGACAGGGCTTTATTCACCCCTCCACTTT,TRBJ1-6,16,few,TRBV6-5,TRBD1
CSAPVQAGYTF,TGCAGTGCTCCGGTTCAAGCTGGCTACACCTTC,TRBJ1-2,11,few,TRBV20-1,.
CASSQLAGPYEQYF,TGCGCCAGCAGCCAACTAGCGGGGCCCTACGAGCAGTACTTC,TRBJ2-7,14,.,TRBV4-1,TRBD2
CASSLTGETEAFF,TGTGCCAGCAGCTTAACAGGGGAAACTGAAGCTTTCTTT,TRBJ1-1,13,.,TRBV7-9,TRBD1
CASSQTTSGEYNEQFF,TGTGCCAGCAGCCAAACGACTAGCGGGGAGTACAATGAGCAGTTCTTC,TRBJ2-1,16,.,TRBV4-2,TRBD2
CASSQYAGPGNTIYF,TGTGCCAGCAGTCAATATGCAGGGCCTGGAAACACCATATATTTT,TRBJ1-3,15,.,TRBV27,.
CASKLVSGGPGELFF,TGTGCCAGCAAATTAGTTAGCGGGGGGCCCGGGGAGCTGTTTTTT,TRBJ2-2,15,.,TRBV2,TRBD2
CASSLLPVASEQYF,TGTGCCAGCAGCTTACTACCCGTTGCGAGCGAGCAGTACTTC,TRBJ2-7,14,.,TRBV11-2,.
CASSRQGATSLYQETQYF,TGTGCCAGCTCCCGACAGGGGGCGACCTCGCTCTACCAAGAGACCCAGTACTTC,TRBJ2-5,18,.,TRBV18,TRBD1
CASSSETGLISYEQYF,TGTGCCAGCAGCTCAGAAACAGGGCTTATCTCCTACGAGCAGTACTTC,TRBJ2-7,16,.,TRBV5-4,.
CAWTKTGSSYEQYF,TGTGCCTGGACCAAGACAGGGAGCTCCTACGAGCAGTACTTC,TRBJ2-7,14,.,TRBV30,TRBD1
CAISGQANNYGYTF,TGTGCCATCAGTGGACAGGCAAATAACTATGGCTACACCTTC,TRBJ1-2,14,.,TRBV10-3,.
CAISTLPGNGTDTQYF,TGTGCCATCAGTACCCTCCCGGGAAACGGTACAGATACGCAGTATTTT,TRBJ2-3,16,.,TRBV10-3,.
CASSQASGGPVGYTF,TGCGCCAGCAGCCAAGCCTCAGGGGGCCCGGTCGGCTACACCTTC,TRBJ1-2,15,.,TRBV4-3,TRBD1